The following is a TCR beta chain sequence with its context. This record comes from a study of shared T cell receptors in the human thymus. Clones were sequenced by immunoSEQ multiplex PCR, and TCRdb holds only the in-frame ones, with some missing. Of 63,000 or so clones in the sample, over 90% are singletons; the top ten hold about 0.03%. The germline V gene has CDR1 MGHDK and CDR2 SYGVNS. CDR3 length: 14 residues. V lost 1 base and J 6 bases, leaving 10 bases between the germline ends. This chain connects TRBV25-1 to TRBJ1-5; D is uncertain. Material: thymocytes. The origin of this receptor is a human donor. CDR3 bases: TGTGCCAGCAGTGAATTATTGGAGGTTCAGCCCCAGCATTTT. Its translation is CASSELLEVQPQHF.